The rows below give T cell receptor beta chains drawn from one sample of a study of neurological immune-mediated disorders. TCRdb recomputed calls from the 5' RACE reads with MiXCR, one row per CDR3 protein. The table records more than 30,000 distinct CDR3 sequences, roughly 15% of them present only once. The sequenced material came from CD4+ T cells from blood. The receptors derive from a female donor with HTLV-1-associated myelopathy (HAM/TSP). Each CDR3 is given with its conserved first and last residue. A D gene is named only where the DNA matches it firmly. Clone size is stated in some rows and not others, as once, few, many or a class when expanded.

J gene,clone size,D gene,V gene,CDR3 protein,CDR3 DNA
TRBJ2-1,-,-,TRBV19,CASSIEGQGLRNEQFF,TGTGCCAGTAGTATAGAAGGGCAGGGGTTGAGAAATGAGCAGTTCTTC
TRBJ2-5,many,-,TRBV20-1,CSAVHSGAEGTQYF,TGCAGTGCTGTCCACTCAGGGGCGGAGGGGACCCAGTACTTC
TRBJ2-1,many,TRBD2,TRBV4-2,CASSRNEITGTKGLEQFF,TGTGCCAGCAGCCGTAACGAAATAACCGGGACTAAGGGATTGGAGCAGTTCTTC
TRBJ2-2,many,-,TRBV6-2/TRBV6-3,CASSFDPSGELFF,TGTGCCAGCAGTTTCGACCCAAGCGGGGAGCTGTTTTTT
TRBJ2-7,many,TRBD1,TRBV6-5,CASSSWSTGDGTYEQYF,TGTGCCAGCAGCTCCTGGTCTACAGGGGACGGGACCTACGAGCAGTACTTC
TRBJ2-3,many,TRBD2,TRBV7-8,CASSLDPRLAGTSSTDTQYF,TGTGCCAGCAGCTTAGATCCGCGACTAGCGGGGACTTCAAGCACAGATACGCAGTATTTT
TRBJ2-1,many,-,TRBV3-1,CASSQGGRYNEQFF,TGTGCCAGCAGCCAAGGGGGCCGATACAATGAGCAGTTCTTC
TRBJ2-3,many,TRBD2,TRBV9,CASSASGGAGGTDTQYF,TGTGCCAGCAGCGCCTCGGGGGGGGCTGGGGGCACAGATACGCAGTATTTT
TRBJ2-7,many,-,TRBV6-2/TRBV6-3,CASSRFPLAGAFYEQYF,TGTGCCAGCAGCAGATTTCCACTGGCAGGGGCCTTCTACGAGCAGTACTTC
TRBJ2-1,-,-,TRBV5-5,CASSFSPWGVLDEQFF,TGTGCCAGCAGCTTCTCTCCGTGGGGGGTTTTGGATGAGCAGTTCTTC
TRBJ2-1,few,-,TRBV5-1,CASSLATTWRSYNEQFF,TGCGCCAGCAGCTTGGCCACTACGTGGCGCTCCTACAATGAGCAGTTCTTC
TRBJ2-1,-,-,TRBV3-1,CASSFYICSTREKYNEQFF,-
TRBJ2-7,many,-,TRBV7-2,CASSLPGAGVGLEQYF,TGTGCCAGCAGCTTACCTGGAGCAGGGGTAGGTCTCGAGCAGTACTTC
TRBJ2-1,many,TRBD2,TRBV29-1,CSVAGTSLAEQFF,TGCAGCGTCGCCGGGACTAGCTTGGCTGAGCAGTTCTTC
TRBJ1-6,many,-,TRBV7-9,CASSLLAVPNSPLHF,TGTGCCAGCAGCTTATTGGCAGTTCCTAATTCACCCCTCCACTTT
TRBJ1-2,-,TRBD1,TRBV4-1,CASSHGTGAEGYTF,TGCGCCAGCAGCCACGGAACAGGGGCGGAAGGCTACACCTTC
TRBJ1-1,many,TRBD1,TRBV28,CASTRSDRAAFF,TGTGCCAGCACCCGAAGTGACAGGGCCGCTTTCTTT
TRBJ1-3,many,-,TRBV20-1,CSATEDSSGNTIYF,TGCAGTGCTACGGAGGACAGCTCTGGAAACACCATATATTTT
TRBJ2-7,many,-,TRBV28,CASSSGGGQTREQYF,TGTGCCAGCAGTTCGGGGGGGGGACAGACCCGCGAGCAGTACTTC
TRBJ2-7,many,TRBD2,TRBV20-1,CSARGTSGEQYF,TGCAGTGCTAGAGGGACTAGCGGCGAGCAGTACTTC
TRBJ2-5,medium-sized,-,TRBV20-1,CSARDRLGSQETQYF,TGCAGTGCTAGAGACCGCCTAGGGAGCCAAGAGACCCAGTACTTC
TRBJ2-1,many,-,TRBV10-3,CAISDEPPHNEQFF,TGTGCCATCAGTGACGAGCCCCCCCACAATGAGCAGTTCTTC
TRBJ2-3,-,-,TRBV20-1,CSAVIVTDTQYF,TGCAGTGCCGTAATAGTCACAGATACGCAGTATTTT